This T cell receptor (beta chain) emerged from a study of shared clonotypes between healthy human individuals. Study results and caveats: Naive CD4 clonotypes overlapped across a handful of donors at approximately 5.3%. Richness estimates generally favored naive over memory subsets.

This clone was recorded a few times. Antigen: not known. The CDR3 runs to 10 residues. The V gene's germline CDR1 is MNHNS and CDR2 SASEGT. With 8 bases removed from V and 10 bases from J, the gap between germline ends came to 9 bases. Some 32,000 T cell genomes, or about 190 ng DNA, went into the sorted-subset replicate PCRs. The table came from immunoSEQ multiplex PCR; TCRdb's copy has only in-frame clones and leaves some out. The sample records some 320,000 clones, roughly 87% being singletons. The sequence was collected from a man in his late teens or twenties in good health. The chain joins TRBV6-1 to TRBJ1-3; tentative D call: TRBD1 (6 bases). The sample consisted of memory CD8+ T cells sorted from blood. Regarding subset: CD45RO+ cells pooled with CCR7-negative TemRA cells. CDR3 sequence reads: CASSQGTIYF. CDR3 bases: TGTGCCAGCTCTCAGGGGACCATATATTTT.